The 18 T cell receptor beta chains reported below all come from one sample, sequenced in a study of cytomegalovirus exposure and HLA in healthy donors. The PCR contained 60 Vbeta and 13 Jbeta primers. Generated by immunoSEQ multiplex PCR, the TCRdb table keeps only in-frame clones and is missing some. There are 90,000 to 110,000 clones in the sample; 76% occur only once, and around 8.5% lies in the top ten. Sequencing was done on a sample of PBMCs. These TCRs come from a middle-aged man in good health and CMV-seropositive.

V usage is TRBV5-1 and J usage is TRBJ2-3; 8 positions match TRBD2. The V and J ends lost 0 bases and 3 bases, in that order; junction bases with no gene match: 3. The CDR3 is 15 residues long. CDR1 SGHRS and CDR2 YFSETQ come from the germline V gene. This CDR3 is CASSLVASGTDTQYF. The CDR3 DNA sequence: TGCGCCAGCAGCTTGGTCGCTAGCGGGACAGATACGCAGTATTTT.

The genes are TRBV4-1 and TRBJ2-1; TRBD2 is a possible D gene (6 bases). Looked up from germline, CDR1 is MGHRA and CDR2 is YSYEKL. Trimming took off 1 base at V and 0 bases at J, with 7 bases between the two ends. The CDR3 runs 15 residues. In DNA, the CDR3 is TGCGCCAGCAGCCAAGTGGGGGGCTCCTACAATGAGCAGTTCTTC. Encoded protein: CASSQVGGSYNEQFF.

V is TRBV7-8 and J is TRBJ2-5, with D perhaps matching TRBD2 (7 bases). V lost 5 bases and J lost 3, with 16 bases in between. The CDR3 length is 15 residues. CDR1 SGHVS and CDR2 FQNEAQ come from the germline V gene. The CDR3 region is CASSPLGAGEETQYF. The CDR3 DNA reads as TGTGCCAGCAGCCCCCTGGGGGCGGGGGAAGAGACCCAGTACTTC.

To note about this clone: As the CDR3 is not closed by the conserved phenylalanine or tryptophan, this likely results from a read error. The CDR3 region is CASSAGTSSYNSPLHL. CDR3 DNA: TGTGCCAGCAGCGCAGGGACTAGCTCCTATAATTCACCCCTCCACCTT. The chain links TRBV27 to TRBJ1-6, with a possible D match to TRBD1 (5 bases). Between the trimmed V and J ends, which lost 6 bases and 0 bases, there was a span of 12 bases. The V gene's germline CDR1 is MNHEY and CDR2 SMNVEV (reference sequence). The length of the CDR3 is 16 residues.

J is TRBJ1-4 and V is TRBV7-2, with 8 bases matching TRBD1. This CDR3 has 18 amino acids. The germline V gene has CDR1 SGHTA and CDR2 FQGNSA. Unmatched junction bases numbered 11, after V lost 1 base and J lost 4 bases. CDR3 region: CASSLEGGRGQVNEKLFF. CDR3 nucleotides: TGTGCCAGCAGCTTAGAAGGCGGCAGGGGGCAGGTTAATGAAAAACTGTTTTTT. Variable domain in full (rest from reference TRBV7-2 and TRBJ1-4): GAGVSQSPSNKVTEKGKDVELRCDPISGHTALYWYRQSLGQGLEFLIYFQGNSAPDKSGLPSDRFSAERTGGSVSTLTIQRTQQEDSAVYLCASSLEGGRGQVNEKLFFGSGTQLSVL.

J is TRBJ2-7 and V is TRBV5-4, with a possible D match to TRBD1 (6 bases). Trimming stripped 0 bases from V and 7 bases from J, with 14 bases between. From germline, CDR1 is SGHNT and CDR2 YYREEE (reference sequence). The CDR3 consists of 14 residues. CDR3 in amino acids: CASSLEGVRWEQYF. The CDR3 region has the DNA TGTGCCAGCAGCTTGGAGGGGGTTCGGTGGGAGCAGTACTTC.

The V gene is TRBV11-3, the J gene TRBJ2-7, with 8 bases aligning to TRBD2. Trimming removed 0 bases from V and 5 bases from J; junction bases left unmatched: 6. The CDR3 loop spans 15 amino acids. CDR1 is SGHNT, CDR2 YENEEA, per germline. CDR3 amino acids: CASSLEGGRSHEQYF. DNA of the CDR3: TGTGCCAGCAGCTTAGAAGGCGGGAGGTCCCACGAGCAGTACTTC. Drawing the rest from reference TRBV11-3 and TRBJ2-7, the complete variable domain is EAGVVQSPRYKIIEKKQPVAFWCNPISGHNTLYWYLQNLGQGPELLIRYENEEAVDDSQLPKDRFSAERLKGVDSTLKIQPAELGDSAVYLCASSLEGGRSHEQYFGPGTRLTVT.

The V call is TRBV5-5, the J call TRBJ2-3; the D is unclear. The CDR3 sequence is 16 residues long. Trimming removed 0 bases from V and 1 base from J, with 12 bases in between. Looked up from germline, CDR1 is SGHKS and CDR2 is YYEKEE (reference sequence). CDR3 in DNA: TGTGCCAGCAGCTTGGGGCGGCTAAGCGGCACAGATACGCAGTATTTT. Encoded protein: CASSLGRLSGTDTQYF. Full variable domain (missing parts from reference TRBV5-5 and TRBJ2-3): DAGVTQSPTHLIKTRGQQVTLRCSPISGHKSVSWYQQVLGQGPQFIFQYYEKEERGRGNFPDRFSARQFPNYSSELNVNALLLGDSALYLCASSLGRLSGTDTQYFGPGTRLTVL.

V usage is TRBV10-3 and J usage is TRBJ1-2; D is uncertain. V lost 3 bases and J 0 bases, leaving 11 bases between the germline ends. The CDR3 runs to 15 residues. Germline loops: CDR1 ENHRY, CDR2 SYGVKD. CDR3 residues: CAISDPVTANYGYTF. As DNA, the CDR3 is TGTGCCATCAGTGACCCAGTTACCGCTAACTATGGCTACACCTTC.

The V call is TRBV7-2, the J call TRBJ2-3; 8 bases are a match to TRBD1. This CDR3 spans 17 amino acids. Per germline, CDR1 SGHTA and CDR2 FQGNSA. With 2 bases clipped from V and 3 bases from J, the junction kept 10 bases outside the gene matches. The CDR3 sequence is CASSLYGAGGSTDTQYF. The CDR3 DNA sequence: TGTGCCAGCAGCTTATATGGTGCAGGGGGCAGTACAGATACGCAGTATTTT.

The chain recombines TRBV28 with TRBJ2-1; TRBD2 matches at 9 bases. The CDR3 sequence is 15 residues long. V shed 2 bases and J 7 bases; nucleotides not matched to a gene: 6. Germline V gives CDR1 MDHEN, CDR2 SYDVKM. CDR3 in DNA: TGTGCCAGCAGTTTAAGGCGGGGGGGCCTTAATGAGCAGTTCTTC. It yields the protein CASSLRRGGLNEQFF.

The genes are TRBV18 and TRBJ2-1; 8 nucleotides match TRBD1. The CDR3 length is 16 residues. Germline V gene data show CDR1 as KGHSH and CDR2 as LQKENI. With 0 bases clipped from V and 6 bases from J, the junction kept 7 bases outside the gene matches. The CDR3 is CASSPPGGQGFNEQFF. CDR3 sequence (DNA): TGTGCCAGCTCACCACCGGGAGGACAGGGATTCAATGAGCAGTTCTTC.

DNA of the CDR3: TGTGCCAGCACCATAGCGGGCAGTCAGAATGAGCAGTTCTTC. Its translation is CASTIAGSQNEQFF. The chain carries TRBV11-3 and TRBJ2-1, with 7 bases aligning to TRBD2. Germline assignment: CDR1 SGHNT and CDR2 YENEEA. CDR3 length equals 14 residues. V lost 7 bases and J lost 7; bases outside the gene matches: 10.

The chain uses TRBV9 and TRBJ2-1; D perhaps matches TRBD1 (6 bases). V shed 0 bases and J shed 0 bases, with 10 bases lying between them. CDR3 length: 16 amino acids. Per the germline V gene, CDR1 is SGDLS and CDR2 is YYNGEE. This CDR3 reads CASSVGQGRSYNEQFF. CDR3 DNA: TGTGCCAGCAGCGTAGGTCAGGGGCGCTCCTACAATGAGCAGTTCTTC.

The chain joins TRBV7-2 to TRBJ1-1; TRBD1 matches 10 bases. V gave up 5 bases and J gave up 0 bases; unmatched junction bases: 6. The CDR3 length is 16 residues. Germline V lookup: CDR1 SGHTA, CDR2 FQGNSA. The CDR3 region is CASSPGQGEVNTEAFF. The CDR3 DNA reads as TGTGCCAGCAGCCCTGGACAGGGGGAGGTGAACACTGAAGCTTTCTTT.

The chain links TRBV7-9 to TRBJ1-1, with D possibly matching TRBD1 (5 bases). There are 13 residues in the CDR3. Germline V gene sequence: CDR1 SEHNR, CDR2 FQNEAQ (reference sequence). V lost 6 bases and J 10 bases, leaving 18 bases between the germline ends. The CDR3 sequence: CASSSFDSARAFF. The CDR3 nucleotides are TGTGCCAGCAGTTCGTTTGACAGTGCAAGAGCTTTCTTT.

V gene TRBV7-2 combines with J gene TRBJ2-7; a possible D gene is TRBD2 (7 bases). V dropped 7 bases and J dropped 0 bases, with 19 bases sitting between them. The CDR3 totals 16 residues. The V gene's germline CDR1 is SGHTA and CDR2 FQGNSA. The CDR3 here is CASTKRGGSLSYEQYF. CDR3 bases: TGTGCCAGCACCAAGAGGGGGGGGTCCCTCTCCTACGAGCAGTACTTC. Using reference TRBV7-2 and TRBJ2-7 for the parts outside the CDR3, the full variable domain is GAGVSQSPSNKVTEKGKDVELRCDPISGHTALYWYRQSLGQGLEFLIYFQGNSAPDKSGLPSDRFSAERTGGSVSTLTIQRTQQEDSAVYLCASTKRGGSLSYEQYFGPGTRLTVT.

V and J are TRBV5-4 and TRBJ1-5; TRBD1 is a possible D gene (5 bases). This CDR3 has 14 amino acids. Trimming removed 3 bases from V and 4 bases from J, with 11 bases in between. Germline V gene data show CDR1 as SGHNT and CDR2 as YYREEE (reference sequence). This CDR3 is CASSWDGRNQPQHF. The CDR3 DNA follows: TGTGCCAGCAGCTGGGACGGGAGAAATCAGCCCCAGCATTTT.